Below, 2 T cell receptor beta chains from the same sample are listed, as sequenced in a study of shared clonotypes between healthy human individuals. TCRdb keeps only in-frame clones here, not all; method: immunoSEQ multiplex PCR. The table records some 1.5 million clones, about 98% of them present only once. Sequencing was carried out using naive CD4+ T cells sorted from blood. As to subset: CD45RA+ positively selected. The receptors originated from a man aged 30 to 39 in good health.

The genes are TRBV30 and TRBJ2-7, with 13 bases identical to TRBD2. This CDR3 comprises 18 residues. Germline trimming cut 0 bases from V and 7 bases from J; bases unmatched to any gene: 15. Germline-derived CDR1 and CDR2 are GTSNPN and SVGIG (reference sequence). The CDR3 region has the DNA TGTGCCTGGAGTGTACGAGGCGCGGGACTAGCGGGATCTGGGGAGCAGTACTTC. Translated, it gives CAWSVRGAGLAGSGEQYF.

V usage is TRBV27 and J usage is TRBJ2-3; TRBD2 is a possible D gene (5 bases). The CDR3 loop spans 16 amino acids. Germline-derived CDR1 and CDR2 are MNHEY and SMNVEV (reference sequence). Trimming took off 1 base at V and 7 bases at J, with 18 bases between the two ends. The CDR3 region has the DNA TGTGCCAGCAGTTTATTGTCGGTAACCAGAGGGAATACGCAGTATTTT. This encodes CASSLLSVTRGNTQYF.